Listed below are T cell receptor beta chains from one sample, sequenced in a study of CD8 T cells in Susac syndrome. TCRdb fed the immunoSEQ multiplex PCR reads into MiXCR, producing one record per CDR3 protein. The data show 400,000 or so distinct CDR3 sequences, 85% to 90% seen once. Sequencing used CD8+ T cells from PBMCs. These receptors were collected from a human donor with multiple sclerosis. Each CDR3 is given with its conserved first and last residue. A D gene is named only where the DNA matches it firmly. Clone size is not always given. Where it is, it says once, few, many or a class for expanded clones.

V gene: TRBV28
clone size: NA
J gene: TRBJ1-1
D gene: NA
CDR3 protein: CASRPFIPNTEAFF
CDR3 DNA: TGTGCCAGCAGACCCTTTATCCCGAACACTGAAGCTTTCTTT

V gene: TRBV7-9
clone size: NA
J gene: TRBJ2-5
D gene: TRBD2
CDR3 protein: CASSLADGTMETQYF
CDR3 DNA: TGTGCCAGCAGCTTAGCCGACGGGACTATGGAGACCCAGTACTTC

V gene: TRBV5-1
clone size: NA
J gene: TRBJ2-1
D gene: NA
CDR3 protein: CASSLAFSLAVNNEQFF
CDR3 DNA: TGCGCCAGCAGCTTGGCCTTTAGTTTGGCGGTCAACAATGAGCAGTTCTTC

V gene: TRBV12-3/TRBV12-4
clone size: NA
J gene: TRBJ2-1
D gene: NA
CDR3 protein: CASSFRVYNEQFF
CDR3 DNA: TGTGCCAGCAGTTTCAGGGTCTACAATGAGCAGTTCTTC

V gene: TRBV28
clone size: NA
J gene: TRBJ1-5
D gene: NA
CDR3 protein: CASSRGGPQPQHF
CDR3 DNA: TGTGCCAGCAGTAGGGGAGGGCCTCAGCCCCAGCATTTT

V gene: TRBV4-1
clone size: NA
J gene: TRBJ1-1
D gene: NA
CDR3 protein: CASSQEGLEAFF
CDR3 DNA: TGCGCCAGCAGCCAAGAAGGGCTTGAAGCTTTCTTT

V gene: TRBV25-1
clone size: NA
J gene: TRBJ2-2
D gene: TRBD2
CDR3 protein: CASSDWGLADLGNTGELFF
CDR3 DNA: TGTGCCAGCAGTGACTGGGGACTAGCTGATTTAGGGAACACCGGGGAGCTGTTTTTT

V gene: TRBV7-9
clone size: NA
J gene: TRBJ2-7
D gene: TRBD2
CDR3 protein: CASSLSAGGDEQYF
CDR3 DNA: TGTGCCAGCAGCTTGTCAGCGGGAGGTGACGAGCAGTACTTC

V gene: TRBV5-4
clone size: NA
J gene: TRBJ2-1
D gene: TRBD1
CDR3 protein: CASRPGGNEQFF
CDR3 DNA: TGTGCCAGCAGGCCAGGGGGCAATGAGCAGTTCTTC

V gene: TRBV12-3/TRBV12-4
clone size: once
J gene: TRBJ2-2
D gene: NA
CDR3 protein: CASRGDGIFTGELFF
CDR3 DNA: TGTGCCAGCAGGGGGGATGGAATTTTCACCGGGGAGCTGTTTTTT

V gene: TRBV3-1
clone size: once
J gene: TRBJ2-3
D gene: TRBD2
CDR3 protein: CASSYFLAGETDTQYF
CDR3 DNA: TGTGCCAGCAGCTACTTTTTAGCGGGAGAGACGGATACGCAGTATTTT

V gene: TRBV30
clone size: NA
J gene: TRBJ1-1
D gene: NA
CDR3 protein: CAWSVWAGEAFF
CDR3 DNA: TGTGCCTGGAGTGTTTGGGCAGGGGAAGCTTTCTTT

V gene: TRBV6-1
clone size: NA
J gene: TRBJ2-5
D gene: NA
CDR3 protein: CASLWAGYQETQYF
CDR3 DNA: TGTGCCAGCCTCTGGGCAGGTTACCAAGAGACCCAGTACTTC

V gene: TRBV9
clone size: NA
J gene: TRBJ1-1
D gene: NA
CDR3 protein: CASSAPPKGWTEAFF
CDR3 DNA: TGTGCCAGCAGCGCCCCCCCCAAGGGTTGGACTGAAGCTTTCTTT